The entry that follows covers one T cell receptor beta chain sequence. Its cognate antigen has yet to be identified. The input lacks base qualities; no much larger clone sits a single base away. The V end loses 3 bases and the J end loses 0 bases, and a stretch of 10 bases separates them. The germline V gene sets CDR1 to SGDLS and CDR2 to YYNGEE. The CDR3 covers 14 residues, taking in both the cysteine and the phenylalanine. Left in the record is the CDR3 DNA by itself, 42 bases read in frame from the first base. The treatment or condition label, read with the paper, signifies: allogeneic hematopoietic cell transplantation with graft depleted of TCRalphabeta T cells and CD19 B cells. TCRalphabeta/CD19-depleted allogeneic hematopoietic cell grafts were given to the transplant recipients, all of whom were children. Receptor libraries were prepared by PCR. For sequencing, an Illumina HiSeq 2500 was employed. TCR library preparation used molecular barcoding, with unique molecular identifiers applied to normalize quantification of the TCRbeta repertoire. The public reads were reprocessed in TCRdb via fastp at Q25 and MiXCR, keeping in-frame beta chains. Rows matching on CDR3 protein sequence are summarized as one entry with the most common DNA and genes. The table for this sample lists 750,000 to 950,000 distinct CDR3 sequences; approximately 15% of them were counted only once. Under 6% of the sample comes from the top ten.

The sample originates from a study of T-cell reconstitution after alpha-beta-depleted transplantation in children (dated by TCRdb to the mid-2010s). General notes on the study: T-cell immune reconstitution after TCRalphabeta/CD19-depleted allogeneic hematopoietic cell transplantation in children was quantitatively tracked in the study by means of TCR repertoire profiling. What the research found in general, with its limitations: The apparently early alphabetaT-cell count recovery about two months after transplant was reportedly dependent on only several hundred rapidly expanded clones derived from non-depleted graft cells. Hyperexpanded clone frequencies declined over subsequent months; after one year, T-cell counts and TCRbeta diversity were mostly attributed to newly produced T cells. In some patients, high TCRbeta diversity at day 60 was attributed to recipient T cells and intrathymic progenitors that had survived conditioning.

This specimen was PBMCs, mostly from graft donor cells, taken 360 days after TCRalphabeta/CD19-depleted stem cell transplant. This TCR was sampled from a male patient under 18 who had a stem cell transplant for acute lymphoblastic leukemia, so the T cells may come from the graft donor. The sequence is built from TRBV9 and TRBJ2-7; the D gene is tentatively TRBD1 or TRBD2, each matching 5 bases. The sequenced DNA is TGTGCCAGCAGCGGGGACGAAATCTCCTACGAGCAGTACTTC. This gives the protein CASSGDEISYEQYF.